The subject of this entry is one T cell receptor (beta chain). The antigen it binds to is not known. Within one base of it there is no much larger clone, and no base qualities were kept. The data derive from a study of blood T cell repertoires in COVID-19 (dated by TCRdb to the early 2020s). About the investigation overall: Collaborator samples came from the United States, Italy and Spain and covered acute and convalescent phases of COVID-19. Nearly every sample came with metadata listing a de-identified subject ID, COVID-19 status, age in years and sex. The repertoires were released in a freely available public database meant as a resource for research on the immune response to SARS-CoV-2. The samples were drawn from the first 160 participants of the ongoing ImmuneRACE study and from over a thousand subjects provided by 6 global collaborators. The dataset comprised deeply sampled blood TCRbeta repertoires from subjects exposed to, actively infected with, or recovered from COVID-19. HLA class I and class II types, where available, came from metadata supplied by the sample provider rather than from assay-based typing. The material from the prospective study consisted of cDNA or gDNA derived from T cells, B-cell-depleted T cells, or PBMCs.

One collaborating source in Seattle enrolled patients during active infection and followed them longitudinally through the course of disease. Collaborating institutions collected whole blood in K2EDTA tubes following their own protocols. Collaborator samples were shipped for TCRbeta analysis as frozen whole blood, isolated PBMCs, or DNA extracted from either sample type. Study-wide conclusions, independent of this receptor: The quantity of clinical and demographic metadata differed by source and by participant and was supplied without curation.

TCRbeta CDR3 regions were amplified from genomic DNA using the immunoSEQ Assay, a bias-controlled multiplex PCR. The published analysis was carried out like this. The number of nucleated cells in each sample was estimated by amplification of reference gene primers within the assay. To quantify the absolute abundance of each unique TCRbeta CDR3 rearrangement, sequence reads were collapsed and filtered. For each sample, productive Simpson clonality was calculated by taking the square root of Simpson's diversity index across productive rearrangements. TCRdb limited this immuneACCESS table to in-frame rearrangements with V and J called. A share of clones is missing; checked studies link under half to unresolved V genes, and the rest is unexplained. V and J calls and clone size are as listed in that table; D and trimming were resolved from the DNA. The sample records 250,000 to 300,000 clones, approximately 89% of which are singletons. 2.2% of the sample is held by the ten biggest clonotypes.

The germline V gene encodes CDR1 LNHDA and CDR2 SQIVND (reference sequence). The CDR3 contains 15 residues, cysteine and phenylalanine counted. The retained sequence is limited to the CDR3, 45 bases, with the frame set at the first base. V is cut back by 1 base and J by 7 bases, with 8 bases in the junction unmatched. This sequence originates from a woman aged 30 to 39 with COVID-19, enrolled during active disease. The sample was peripheral blood. Recombination linked TRBV19 to TRBJ1-2, with 8 junctional bases fitting TRBD1. The nucleotide sequence reads as follows: TGTGCCAGTAGTATAGGAGGGACAGGAGCTGTTGGCTACACCTTC. It specifies CASSIGGTGAVGYTF.